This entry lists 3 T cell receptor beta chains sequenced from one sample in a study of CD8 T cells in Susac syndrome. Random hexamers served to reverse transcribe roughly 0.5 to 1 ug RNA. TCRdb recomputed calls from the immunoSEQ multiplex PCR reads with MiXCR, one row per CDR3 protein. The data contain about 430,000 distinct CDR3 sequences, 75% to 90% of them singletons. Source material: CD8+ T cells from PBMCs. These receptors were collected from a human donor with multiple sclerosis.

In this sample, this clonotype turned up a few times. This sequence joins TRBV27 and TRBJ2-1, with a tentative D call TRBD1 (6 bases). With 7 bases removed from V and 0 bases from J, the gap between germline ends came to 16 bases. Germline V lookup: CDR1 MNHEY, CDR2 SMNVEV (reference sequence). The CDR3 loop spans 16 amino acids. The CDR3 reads CASIPTGSSSYNEQFF. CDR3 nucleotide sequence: TGTGCCAGCATCCCGACAGGATCAAGCTCCTACAATGAGCAGTTCTTC.

The CDR3 region is CASSQVSNTGELFF. For the CDR3, the DNA is TGCGCCAGCAGCCAAGTCTCGAACACCGGGGAGCTGTTTTTT. The chain links TRBV4-1 to TRBJ2-2; unclear D gene. The length of the CDR3 is 14 residues. The germline CDR1 and CDR2 sequences are MGHRA and YSYEKL. The V end was cut by 1 base, the J end by 0 bases, with 3 bases between.

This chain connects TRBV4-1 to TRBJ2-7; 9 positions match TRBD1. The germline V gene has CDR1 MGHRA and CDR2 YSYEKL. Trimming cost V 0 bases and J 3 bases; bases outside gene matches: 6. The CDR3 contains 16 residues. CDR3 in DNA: TGCGCCAGCAGCCAAGAAGGTTCGGGACAGGGCTACGAGCAGTACTTC. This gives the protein CASSQEGSGQGYEQYF.